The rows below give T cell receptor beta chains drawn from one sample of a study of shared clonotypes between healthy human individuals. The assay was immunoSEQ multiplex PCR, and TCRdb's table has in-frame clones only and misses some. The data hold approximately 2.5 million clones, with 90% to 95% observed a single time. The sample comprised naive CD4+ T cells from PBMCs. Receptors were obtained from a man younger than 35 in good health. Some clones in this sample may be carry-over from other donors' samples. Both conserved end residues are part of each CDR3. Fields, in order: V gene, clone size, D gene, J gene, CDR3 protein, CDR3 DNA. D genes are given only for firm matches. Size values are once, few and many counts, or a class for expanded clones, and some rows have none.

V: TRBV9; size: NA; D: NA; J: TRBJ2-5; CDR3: CASSVDTGETQYF; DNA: TGTGCCAGCAGCGTAGACACAGGAGAGACCCAGTACTTC
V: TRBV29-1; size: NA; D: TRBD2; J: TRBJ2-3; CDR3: CSVEGGLAVADTQYF; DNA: TGCAGCGTTGAAGGGGGACTAGCGGTGGCAGATACGCAGTATTTT
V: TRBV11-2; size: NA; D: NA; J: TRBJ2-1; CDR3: CASSFPGRRYEQFF; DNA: TGTGCCAGCAGCTTTCCAGGGAGGCGATATGAGCAGTTCTTC
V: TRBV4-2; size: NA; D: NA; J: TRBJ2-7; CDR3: CASSQDYRGSYEQYF; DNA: TGTGCCAGCAGCCAAGATTACCGAGGATCCTACGAGCAGTACTTC
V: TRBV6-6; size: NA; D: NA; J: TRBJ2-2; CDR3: CASGTHNTGELFF; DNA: TGTGCCAGTGGGACACATAACACCGGGGAGCTGTTTTTT
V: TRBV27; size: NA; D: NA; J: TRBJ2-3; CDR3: CASSFFSPYTDTQYF; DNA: TGTGCCAGCAGTTTTTTCAGCCCTTACACAGATACGCAGTATTTT
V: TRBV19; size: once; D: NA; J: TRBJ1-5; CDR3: CASTHWEGLGNQPQHF; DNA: TGTGCCAGTACCCACTGGGAAGGTCTCGGGAATCAGCCCCAGCATTTT
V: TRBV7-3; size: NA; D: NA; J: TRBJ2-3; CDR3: CASSLRGVLTDTQYF; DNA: TGTGCCAGCAGCTTAAGGGGGGTTCTCACAGATACGCAGTATTTT
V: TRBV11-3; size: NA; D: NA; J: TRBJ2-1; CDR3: CASSLGEQGVTSYNEQFF; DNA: TGTGCCAGCAGCTTAGGCGAACAAGGGGTAACATCCTACAATGAGCAGTTCTTC
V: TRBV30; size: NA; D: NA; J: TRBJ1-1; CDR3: CAWSYAVSAFF; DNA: TGTGCCTGGAGTTACGCGGTGAGTGCTTTCTTT
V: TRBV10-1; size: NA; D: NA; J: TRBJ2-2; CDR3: CASSGGRTGELFF; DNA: TGCGCCAGCAGTGGCGGACGGACCGGGGAGCTGTTTTTT
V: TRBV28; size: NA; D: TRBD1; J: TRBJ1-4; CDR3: CASVRGRRRDEKLFF; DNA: TGTGCCAGCGTAAGGGGGCGCAGGCGGGATGAAAAACTGTTTTTT
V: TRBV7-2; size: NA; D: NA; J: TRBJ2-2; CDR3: CASSSGIANTGELFF; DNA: TGTGCCAGCAGTTCCGGGATTGCGAACACCGGGGAGCTGTTTTTT
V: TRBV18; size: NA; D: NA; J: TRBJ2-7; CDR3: CASSQDYEQYF; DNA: TGTGCCAGCTCACAAGACTACGAGCAGTACTTC
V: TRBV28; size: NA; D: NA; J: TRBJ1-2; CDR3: CASSSPPGPHGYTF; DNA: TGTGCCAGCAGTTCGCCCCCCGGGCCTCATGGCTACACCTTC